This T cell receptor (beta chain) is drawn from a study of CD8+ T cells in alopecia areata. The study's findings and limits: Sequencing of scalp samples also captures resident alphabeta T cells of normal skin.

RNA extraction and reverse transcription yielded cDNA as sequencing template. Sequencing was performed with immunoSEQ multiplex PCR; in TCRdb, only in-frame clones are kept and a portion is missing. The sample has some 170,000 clones, 65% to 75% seen once. A remark on this clone: What it recognizes is unknown.

This clonotype was sampled from a human donor with alopecia areata. Sequenced material: CD8+ T cells sorted from blood, taken at week 0.

CDR3 protein: CASSLIRLHNEQFF. The CDR3 DNA reads as TGTGCCAGCAGCTTAATTAGACTTCACAATGAGCAGTTCTTC. The chain couples TRBV7-8 to TRBJ2-1; D gene ambiguous. The CDR3 has 14 residues. In germline, CDR1 is SGHVS, CDR2 FQNEAQ. V lost 2 bases and J lost 5, with 10 bases in between.